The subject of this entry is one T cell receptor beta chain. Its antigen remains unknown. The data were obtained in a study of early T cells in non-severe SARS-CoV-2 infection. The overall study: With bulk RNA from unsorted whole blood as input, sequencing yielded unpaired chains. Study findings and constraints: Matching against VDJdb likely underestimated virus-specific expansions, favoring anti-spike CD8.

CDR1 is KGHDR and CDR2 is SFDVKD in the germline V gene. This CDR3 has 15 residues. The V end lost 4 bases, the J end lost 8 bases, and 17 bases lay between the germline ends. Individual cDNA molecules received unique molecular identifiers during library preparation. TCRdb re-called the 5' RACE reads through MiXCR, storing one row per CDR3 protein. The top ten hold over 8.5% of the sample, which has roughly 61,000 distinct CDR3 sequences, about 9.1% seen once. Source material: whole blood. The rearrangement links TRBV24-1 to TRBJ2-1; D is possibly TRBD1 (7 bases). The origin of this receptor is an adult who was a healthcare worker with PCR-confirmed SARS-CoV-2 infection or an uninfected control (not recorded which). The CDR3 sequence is CATSDPSRGVDEQFF. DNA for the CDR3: TGTGCCACCAGTGACCCCTCCAGGGGGGTTGATGAGCAGTTCTTC.